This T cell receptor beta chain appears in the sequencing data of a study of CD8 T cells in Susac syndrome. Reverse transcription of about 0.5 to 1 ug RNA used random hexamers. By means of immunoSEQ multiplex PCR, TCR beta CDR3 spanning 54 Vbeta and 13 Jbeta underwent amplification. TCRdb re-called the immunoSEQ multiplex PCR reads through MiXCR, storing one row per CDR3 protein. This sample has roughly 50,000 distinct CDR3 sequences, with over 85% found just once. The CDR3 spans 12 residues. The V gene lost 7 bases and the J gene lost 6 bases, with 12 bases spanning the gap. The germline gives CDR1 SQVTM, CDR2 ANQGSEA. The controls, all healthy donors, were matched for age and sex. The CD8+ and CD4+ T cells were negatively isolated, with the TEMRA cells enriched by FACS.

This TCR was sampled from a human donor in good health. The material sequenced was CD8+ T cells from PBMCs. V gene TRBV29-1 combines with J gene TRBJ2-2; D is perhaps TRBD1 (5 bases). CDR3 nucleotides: TGCAGCGCAATAGGGGTGGCCGGGGAGCTGTTTTTT. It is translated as CSAIGVAGELFF.